The rows below give T cell receptor beta chains drawn from one sample of a study of cytomegalovirus exposure and HLA in healthy donors. Libraries were prepared by immunoSEQ multiplex PCR; TCRdb keeps only in-frame clonotypes and omits some of them. Of 150,000 or so clones listed, 87% are singletons. Specimen: PBMCs. The receptors here all came from a woman aged 30 to 39 in good health and CMV-seronegative. CDR3s include the opening cysteine and the closing phenylalanine or tryptophan. D genes are given only for firm matches. Size is omitted from some rows. Given values are once, few, many or a class for expanded clones.

TRBV27	-	TRBJ1-1	-	CASSQNGGMNTEAFF	TGTGCCAGCAGCCAAAACGGGGGGATGAACACTGAAGCTTTCTTT
TRBV4-1	-	TRBJ2-1	TRBD2	CASSQQRGGLNNEQFF	TGCGCCAGCAGCCAACAGCGGGGGGGCTTGAACAATGAGCAGTTCTTC
TRBV7-2	-	TRBJ2-7	TRBD2	CASSLRGLAGGREQYF	TGTGCCAGCAGCTTAAGGGGACTAGCGGGGGGGCGAGAGCAGTACTTC
TRBV4-1	-	TRBJ2-7	TRBD2	CASSPGGLLIYEQYF	TGCGCCAGCAGCCCGGGGGGACTATTAATCTACGAGCAGTACTTC
TRBV4-1	-	TRBJ1-3	-	CASSQVGGSGNTIYF	TGCGCCAGCAGCCAAGTTGGAGGGAGTGGAAACACCATATATTTT
TRBV19	-	TRBJ2-7	-	CASSIVGGDPSEQYF	TGTGCCAGTAGTATAGTTGGAGGGGACCCCTCCGAGCAGTACTTC
TRBV5-6	once	TRBJ1-1	-	CASFSRNTEAFF	TGTGCCAGCTTTTCCAGGAACACTGAAGCTTTCTTT
TRBV6-1	-	TRBJ1-2	-	CASSEGTGSYGYTF	TGTGCCAGCAGTGAAGGCACAGGGAGCTATGGCTACACCTTC
TRBV4-2	-	TRBJ2-3	TRBD1	CASSQPQGGTDTQYF	TGTGCCAGCAGCCAGCCACAGGGGGGAACAGATACGCAGTATTTT
TRBV29-1	-	TRBJ1-1	-	CSVGGREVVNTEAFF	TGCAGCGTTGGAGGGAGGGAGGTGGTGAACACTGAAGCTTTCTTT
TRBV18	-	TRBJ2-5	TRBD2	CASSWTSGGASETQYF	TGTGCCAGCTCATGGACTAGCGGGGGGGCGTCAGAGACCCAGTACTTC
TRBV27	once	TRBJ1-2	-	CASSSPEAGAHGYTF	TGTGCCAGCAGTTCCCCCGAGGCAGGGGCCCATGGCTACACCTTC
TRBV5-4	few	TRBJ1-6	TRBD1	CASSLEQGNSPLHF	TGTGCCAGCAGCTTAGAACAGGGGAATTCACCCCTCCACTTT
TRBV19	once	TRBJ1-1	-	CATRTKWDTEAFF	TGTGCCACCAGGACAAAGTGGGACACTGAAGCTTTCTTT
TRBV9	once	TRBJ1-4	TRBD1	CASSEGAGGEKLFF	TGTGCCAGCAGCGAGGGGGCCGGTGGGGAAAAACTGTTTTTT
TRBV5-1	-	TRBJ2-2	-	CASSLATEAGELFF	TGCGCCAGCAGCTTGGCCACAGAAGCCGGGGAGCTGTTTTTT
TRBV27	-	TRBJ2-7	-	CASPRGEQYF	TGTGCCAGTCCTAGGGGCGAGCAGTACTTC
TRBV27	-	TRBJ1-3	-	CASRGGGHSGNTIYF	TGTGCCAGCAGGGGGGGTGGACACTCTGGAAACACCATATATTTT
TRBV7-2	-	TRBJ1-2	-	CASSLQRTYGYTF	TGTGCCAGCAGCTTACAGCGGACCTATGGCTACACCTTC
TRBV19	-	TRBJ2-2	-	CASSGSQNTGELFF	TGTGCCAGTAGTGGTAGTCAGAACACCGGGGAGCTGTTTTTT
TRBV7-2	-	TRBJ1-4	-	CASSLARGGGNEKLFF	TGTGCCAGCAGCTTAGCGCGGGGGGGTGGTAATGAAAAACTGTTTTTT
TRBV5-6	once	TRBJ1-2	-	CASSFSGGYTF	TGTGCCAGCAGCTTTTCTGGCGGCTACACCTTC
TRBV7-6	-	TRBJ2-6	-	CASGGGASGANVLTF	TGTGCCAGCGGAGGGGGGGCCTCTGGGGCCAACGTCCTGACTTTC
TRBV2	-	TRBJ2-1	TRBD2	CASRAGPAYNEQFF	TGTGCCAGCCGAGCGGGACCGGCGTACAATGAGCAGTTCTTC
TRBV5-1	-	TRBJ1-1	TRBD1	CASSNNRGQGYTEAFF	TGCGCCAGCAGCAATAACAGGGGGCAGGGGTACACTGAAGCTTTCTTT
TRBV13	-	TRBJ2-7	TRBD1	CASSSLTLGQNYEQYF	TGTGCCAGCAGCTCTTTAACCCTGGGACAGAACTACGAGCAGTACTTC
TRBV19	-	TRBJ1-1	-	CASSKSAGPTEAFF	TGTGCCAGTAGTAAATCCGCGGGTCCCACTGAAGCTTTCTTT
TRBV12-5	-	TRBJ2-7	TRBD1	CASGLWGQGFSYEQYF	TGTGCTAGTGGTTTGTGGGGACAGGGATTTTCCTACGAGCAGTACTTC
TRBV6-1	-	TRBJ1-2	TRBD1	CASSEDRAVGGYTF	TGTGCCAGCAGCGAGGACAGGGCTGTAGGTGGCTACACCTTC
TRBV4-3	-	TRBJ2-3	TRBD1	CASSQDPGQGADTQYF	TGCGCCAGCAGCCAAGATCCGGGACAGGGGGCAGATACGCAGTATTTT
TRBV6-6	-	TRBJ1-1	TRBD1	CASRLPGGADTEAFF	TGTGCCAGCAGGCTTCCAGGGGGCGCGGACACTGAAGCTTTCTTT
TRBV7-9	-	TRBJ2-6	-	CASSLPSSNVLTF	TGTGCCAGCAGCTTACCCTCTTCCAACGTCCTGACTTTC
TRBV13	few	TRBJ2-7	TRBD2	CASSRGGSFEQYF	TGTGCCAGCAGCCGCGGGGGGTCCTTTGAGCAGTACTTC
TRBV4-1	-	TRBJ2-5	-	CASSQATRGETQYF	TGCGCCAGCAGCCAAGCGACCCGGGGGGAGACCCAGTACTTC
TRBV6-5	-	TRBJ2-7	-	CASSRGTQNEQYF	TGTGCCAGCAGTCGCGGGACTCAAAACGAGCAGTACTTC
TRBV7-8	-	TRBJ1-3	-	CASSLSSSGNTIYF	TGTGCCAGCAGCTTAAGTAGCTCTGGAAACACCATATATTTT
TRBV4-2	-	TRBJ2-2	TRBD2	CASSQDPRTSGGLNTGELFF	TGTGCCAGCAGCCAAGATCCTAGGACTAGCGGGGGCCTCAACACCGGGGAGCTGTTTTTT
TRBV18	-	TRBJ2-7	-	CASSRGALTYEQYF	TGTGCCAGCTCCCGCGGGGCCCTCACCTACGAGCAGTACTTC
TRBV5-5	-	TRBJ2-7	-	CASSLDPGSYEQYF	TGTGCCAGCAGCTTGGACCCGGGCTCCTACGAGCAGTACTTC
TRBV9	-	TRBJ2-7	-	CASSVVGQAGEQYF	TGTGCCAGCAGCGTAGTGGGCCAAGCGGGCGAGCAGTACTTC
TRBV19	-	TRBJ2-1	-	CASSPTSSRFNEQFF	TGTGCCAGTAGTCCCACTAGCTCTCGTTTCAATGAGCAGTTCTTC
TRBV5-1	-	TRBJ1-1	-	CASRTQTSGTEAFF	TGCGCCAGCAGGACTCAGACATCGGGGACTGAAGCTTTCTTT
TRBV5-6	-	TRBJ2-1	-	CASSQSPVNEQFF	TGTGCCAGCAGCCAAAGCCCGGTGAATGAGCAGTTCTTC
TRBV6-6	-	TRBJ1-6	-	CASSYRAGDNSPLHF	TGTGCCAGCAGTTACAGGGCAGGGGATAATTCACCCCTCCACTTT
TRBV27	-	TRBJ2-1	TRBD1	CASRDFAQGEDHYNEQFF	TGTGCCAGCAGGGACTTTGCACAGGGGGAGGACCACTACAATGAGCAGTTCTTC
TRBV10-1	-	TRBJ2-5	TRBD2	CALPGLEFCRPETQYF	TGCGCCTTGCCGGGACTAGAATTTTGTAGACCAGAGACCCAGTACTTC
TRBV13	-	TRBJ1-1	-	CASILRAGNTEAFF	TGTGCCAGCATCCTTCGGGCGGGGAACACTGAAGCTTTCTTT
TRBV5-8	-	TRBJ2-7	-	CASSLEAGSSYEQYF	TGTGCCAGCAGCTTGGAGGCAGGTAGCTCCTACGAGCAGTACTTC
TRBV7-2	-	TRBJ2-7	TRBD2	CASSSPPAGGLDWTYEQYF	TGTGCCAGCAGCTCCCCTCCAGCGGGGGGCCTCGACTGGACCTACGAGCAGTACTTC
TRBV2	-	TRBJ1-3	-	CASSSDEEQMAGNTIYF	TGTGCCAGCTCTTCAGATGAGGAGCAGATGGCTGGAAACACCATATATTTT